This T cell receptor beta chain was recovered during a study of shared clonotypes between healthy human individuals. Notes on the study in general: In the sorted subsets, rarefaction showed sequencing was incomplete despite large depth.

Researchers partitioned CD4+ cells into CD45RA+ naive and CD45RA-negative memory subsets. In the study's own analysis: As immunoSEQ supplied junction-only sequences (without quality scores), filtering differed. The method was immunoSEQ multiplex PCR; TCRdb's version includes in-frame clones alone and lacks a portion of them. Clone size and the V and J calls come from that table; the DNA yielded D and trimming. The sample lists about 2.4 million clones; roughly 93% were seen once. The germline V gene has CDR1 SGHRS and CDR2 YFSETQ. V gave up 8 bases and J gave up 3 bases, with 22 bases separating them. The CDR3 contains 16 residues. Remarks on this clone: What it recognizes is unknown.

The rearrangement uses TRBV5-1 and TRBJ2-3, with D perhaps matching TRBD2 (6 bases). The sample taken for sequencing was naive CD4+ T cells from PBMCs. Described subset: CD45RA+ positively selected. This sequence originates from a man younger than 35 in good health. Some clones in this sample may be carry-over from other donors' samples. CDR3 amino acids: CASSDLSRGPTDTQYF. The CDR3 nucleotides read TGCGCCAGTTCGGATTTATCGCGGGGACCGACAGATACGCAGTATTTT.